These 15 T cell receptor beta chains were all obtained from the same sample, sequenced in a study of shared clonotypes between healthy human individuals (dated by TCRdb to about 2020). The receptor library was made with the immunoSEQ multiplex PCR assay. Entries here come from immuneACCESS through TCRdb and include only in-frame sequences with V and J called. Some clones fail to appear in such tables; in the studies checked, an unresolved V gene covers under half of the shortfall, and the cause of the remainder is unknown. For this sample the table gives about 680,000 clones, of which approximately 90% were detected only once. The ten largest make up approximately 24% of the sample. CD8 naive samples consisted of CD45RO-negative cells that were positively selected for CCR7, yielding a CD45RA+CCR7+ population without TemRA cells. Material for sequencing was naive CD8+ T cells sorted from blood. The cell subset or site label on this specimen signifies: CD45RA+CCR7+. The receptors were sampled from a man between 25 and 39 years old in good health.

In nucleotides, the CDR3 is TGTGCCAGCAGCCCGCGGACTAGCGGGAGACATGAGCAGTTCTTC. Translation: CASSPRTSGRHEQFF. The chain carries TRBV11-2 and TRBJ2-1, with TRBD2 matching over 13 bases. V gave up 5 bases and J gave up 8 bases; unmatched junction bases: 6. Germline CDR1 and CDR2: SGHAT and FQNNGV. The CDR3 totals 15 residues.

About this clone itself: This sample includes further DNA sequences coding for the same CDR3. The chain links TRBV29-1 to TRBJ2-1, with 9 bases fitting TRBD2. Trimming at V came to 4 bases and at J to 7 bases, leaving 5 bases not matched to a gene. The CDR3 has 13 residues. Germline V gene data show CDR1 as SQVTM and CDR2 as ANQGSEA. CDR3 nucleotides: TGCAGCGTTGGGCTAGCGGGAATAAATGAGCAGTTCTTC. Protein sequence: CSVGLAGINEQFF.

The table lists this clone with a count of one. This chain connects TRBV14 to TRBJ2-7; possible D gene TRBD1, 5 bases. Trimming removed 1 base at V and 2 bases at J, with 9 bases between. CDR1 is SGHDN and CDR2 is FVKESK in the germline V gene. This CDR3 region has 14 residues. The CDR3 DNA follows: TGTGCCAGCAGCCAAGTCGACAGTACCTACGAGCAGTACTTC. The encoded protein is CASSQVDSTYEQYF. Filled out from reference TRBV14 and TRBJ2-7, the complete variable domain reads EAGVTQFPSHSVIEKGQTVTLRCDPISGHDNLYWYRRVMGKEIKFLLHFVKESKQDESGMPNNRFLAERTGGTYSTLKVQPAELEDSGVYFCASSQVDSTYEQYFGPGTRLTVT.

This sequence joins TRBV15 and TRBJ1-5; no reliable D call. Germline V CDR1 and CDR2: LNHNV, YYDKDF (reference sequence). Trimming cost V 1 base and J 3 bases, with 16 bases left between them. This CDR3 region has 17 residues. The CDR3 spells CATSRGKIQSNNQPQHF. The CDR3 region has the DNA TGTGCCACCAGCAGAGGAAAAATACAATCTAACAATCAGCCCCAGCATTTT.

V usage is TRBV29-1 and J usage is TRBJ2-7; D assignment may be TRBD1 or TRBD2 (5 bases each). Germline CDR1 and CDR2: SQVTM and ANQGSEA. V shed 4 bases and J shed 5 bases, with 9 bases lying between them. The CDR3 runs 11 residues. The DNA for the CDR3 is TGCAGCGTTGGAGGGGTACACGAGCAGTACTTC. The encoded protein is CSVGGVHEQYF.

As DNA, the CDR3 is TGTGCCAGCAGAAACACAGGGGAAGATGAAAAACTGTTTTTT. This encodes CASRNTGEDEKLFF. J is TRBJ1-4 and V is TRBV7-9, with TRBD1 matching over 7 bases. J was trimmed by 6 bases and V by 6 bases; bases with no gene match: 7. Germline V gene sequence: CDR1 SEHNR, CDR2 FQNEAQ (reference sequence). This CDR3 is built from 14 residues.

The sample holds a few counts of this clone. V usage is TRBV6-1 and J usage is TRBJ2-7; a possible D gene is TRBD2 (6 bases). Germline V lookup: CDR1 MNHNS, CDR2 SASEGT. The V end was cut by 8 bases, the J end by 2 bases, with 10 bases between. The CDR3 length is 12 residues. The CDR3 here is CASFGGAYEQYF. The CDR3 DNA reads TGTGCCAGCTTCGGGGGAGCCTACGAGCAGTACTTC.

The V and J genes are TRBV19 and TRBJ2-1; unclear D gene. The V gene's germline CDR1 is LNHDA and CDR2 SQIVND (reference sequence). V lost 0 bases to trimming and J lost 4 bases, with 10 bases between them. The CDR3 contains 15 residues. In nucleotides, the CDR3 is TGTGCCAGTAGTATAGATGGCGGACCTTACAATGAGCAGTTCTTC. Its protein product is CASSIDGGPYNEQFF.

The chain combines TRBV30 with TRBJ1-4; perhaps TRBD1 as D (5 bases). The CDR3 has 12 amino acids. Trimming shortened V by 3 bases and J by 14 bases, and 16 bases separated the two germline ends. Germline V gene lookup returns CDR1 GTSNPN and CDR2 SVGIG (reference sequence). CDR3 amino acids: CAWSEGEARLFF. CDR3 in DNA: TGTGCCTGGAGCGAAGGGGAAGCAAGGCTGTTTTTT.

As for this clone: The sample contains more than one DNA sequence encoding this CDR3. The chain recombines TRBV6-5 with TRBJ2-1; D ambiguous. V lost 0 bases and J lost 6, with 6 bases in between. Germline CDR1 MNHEY, CDR2 SVGAGI. The CDR3 extends over 13 amino acids. This CDR3 reads CASSYSSINEQFF. The CDR3 DNA sequence: TGTGCCAGCAGTTACTCGAGTATCAATGAGCAGTTCTTC.

The chain has TRBV7-9 and TRBJ1-1, with a possible D match to TRBD1 (5 bases). Germline CDR1 reads SEHNR; CDR2 reads FQNEAQ (reference sequence). The CDR3 is 17 residues long. The V end lost 1 base, the J end lost 3 bases, and 18 bases lay between the germline ends. CDR3 DNA sequence: TGTGCCAGCAGCTTAGTGGGGCACAACCTTGTGGACACTGAAGCTTTCTTT. Protein product: CASSLVGHNLVDTEAFF.

This chain joins TRBV4-3 and TRBJ2-1; D gene uncertain. Germline CDR1 is LGHNA and CDR2 is YSLEER. This CDR3 spans 10 amino acids. Trimming took 4 bases from V and 7 from J, leaving 2 bases between them. CDR3 in amino acids: CASSRNEQFF. CDR3 DNA sequence: TGCGCCAGCAGCCGGAATGAGCAGTTCTTC.

V gene TRBV15 combines with J gene TRBJ2-1; possibly TRBD1 for D (5 bases). The V end was cut by 0 bases, the J end by 6 bases, with 9 bases between. The CDR3 has 14 amino acids. Germline loops: CDR1 LNHNV, CDR2 YYDKDF (reference sequence). Written as DNA, the CDR3 is TGTGCCACCAGCAGAGACAGGGCGCCCAATGAGCAGTTCTTC. Its translation: CATSRDRAPNEQFF.

This clone was recorded a few times. J is TRBJ2-7 and V is TRBV19; 7 nucleotides agree with TRBD1. V shed 3 bases, J shed 4 bases, and the junction held 6 bases outside the gene matches. CDR1 is LNHDA and CDR2 is SQIVND in the germline V gene (reference sequence). This CDR3 spans 14 amino acids. The CDR3 spells CASSISWGQYEQYF. The CDR3 nucleotides read TGTGCCAGTAGTATTAGTTGGGGACAGTACGAGCAGTACTTC.

This sequence joins TRBV11-2 and TRBJ2-1; 9 positions match TRBD2. The CDR3 covers 18 residues. Germline V gene data show CDR1 as SGHAT and CDR2 as FQNNGV. Trimming took 6 bases from V and 0 from J; bases not matched to a gene: 12. CDR3 in amino acids: CASRGQRLAGSSYNEQFF. The CDR3 coding sequence is TGTGCCAGCAGGGGTCAGCGCCTAGCGGGAAGCTCCTACAATGAGCAGTTCTTC. Supplemented by reference TRBV11-2 and TRBJ2-1, the full variable domain reads EAGVAQSPRYKIIEKRQSVAFWCNPISGHATLYWYQQILGQGPKLLIQFQNNGVVDDSQLPKDRFSAERLKGVDSTLKIQPAKLEDSAVYLCASRGQRLAGSSYNEQFFGPGTRLTVL.